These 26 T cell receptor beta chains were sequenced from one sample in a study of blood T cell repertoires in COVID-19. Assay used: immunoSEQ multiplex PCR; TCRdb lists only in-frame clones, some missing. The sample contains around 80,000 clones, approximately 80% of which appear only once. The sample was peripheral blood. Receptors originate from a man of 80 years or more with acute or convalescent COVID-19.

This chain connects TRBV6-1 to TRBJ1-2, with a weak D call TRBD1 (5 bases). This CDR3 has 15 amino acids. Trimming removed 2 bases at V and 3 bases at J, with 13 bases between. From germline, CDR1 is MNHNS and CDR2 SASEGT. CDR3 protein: CASSERGGGHYGYTF. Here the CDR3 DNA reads TGTGCCAGCAGTGAAAGGGGAGGCGGGCACTATGGCTACACCTTC.

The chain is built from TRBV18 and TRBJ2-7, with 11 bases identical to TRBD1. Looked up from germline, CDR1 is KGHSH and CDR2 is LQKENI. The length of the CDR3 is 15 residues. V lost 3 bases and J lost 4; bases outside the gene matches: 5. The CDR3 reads CASSPGTGGRYEQYF. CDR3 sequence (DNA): TGTGCCAGCTCACCCGGGACAGGGGGTAGGTACGAGCAGTACTTC.

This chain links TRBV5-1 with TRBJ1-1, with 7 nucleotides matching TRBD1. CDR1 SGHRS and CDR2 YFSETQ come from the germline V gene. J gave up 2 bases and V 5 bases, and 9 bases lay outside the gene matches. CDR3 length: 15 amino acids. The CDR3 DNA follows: TGCGCCAGCAGTTTAGGGGGCGAGGGAAACACTGAAGCTTTCTTT. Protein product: CASSLGGEGNTEAFF.

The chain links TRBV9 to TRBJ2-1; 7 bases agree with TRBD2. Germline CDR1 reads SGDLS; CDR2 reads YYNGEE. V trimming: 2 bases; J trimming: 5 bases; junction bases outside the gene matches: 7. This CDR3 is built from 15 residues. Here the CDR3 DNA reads TGTGCCAGCAGCGTTGGACTAGGAAATCACAATGAGCAGTTCTTC. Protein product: CASSVGLGNHNEQFF.

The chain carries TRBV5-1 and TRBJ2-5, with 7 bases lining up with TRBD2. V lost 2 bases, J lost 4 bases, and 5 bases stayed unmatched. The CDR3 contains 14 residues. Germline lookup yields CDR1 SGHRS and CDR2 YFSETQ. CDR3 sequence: CASSLAREGETQYF. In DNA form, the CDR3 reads TGCGCCAGCAGCTTAGCCAGGGAGGGAGAGACCCAGTACTTC. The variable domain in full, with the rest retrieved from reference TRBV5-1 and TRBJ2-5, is KAGVTQTPRYLIKTRGQQVTLSCSPISGHRSVSWYQQTPGQGLQFLFEYFSETQRNKGNFPGRFSGRQFSNSRSEMNVSTLELGDSALYLCASSLAREGETQYFGPGTRLLVL.

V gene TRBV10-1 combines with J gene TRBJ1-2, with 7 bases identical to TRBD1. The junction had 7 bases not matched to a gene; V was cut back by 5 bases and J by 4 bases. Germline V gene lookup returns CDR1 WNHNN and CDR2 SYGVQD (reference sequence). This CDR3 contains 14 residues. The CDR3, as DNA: TGCGCCAGCAGTCCGGGGGACAGTGCCTATGGCTACACCTTC. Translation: CASSPGDSAYGYTF.

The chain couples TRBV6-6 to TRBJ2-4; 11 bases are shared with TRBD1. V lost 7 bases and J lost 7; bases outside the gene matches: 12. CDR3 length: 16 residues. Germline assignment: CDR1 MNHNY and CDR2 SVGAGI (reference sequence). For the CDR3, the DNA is TGTGCCAGCACCTCGCCGAGGACAGGGGGCGGGAACATTCAGTACTTC. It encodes CASTSPRTGGGNIQYF.

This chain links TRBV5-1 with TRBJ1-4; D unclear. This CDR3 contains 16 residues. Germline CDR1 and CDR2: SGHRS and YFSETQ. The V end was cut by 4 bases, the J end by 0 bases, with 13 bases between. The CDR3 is CASSPGFTATNEKLFF. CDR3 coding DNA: TGCGCCAGCAGCCCGGGGTTCACAGCAACTAATGAAAAACTGTTTTTT.

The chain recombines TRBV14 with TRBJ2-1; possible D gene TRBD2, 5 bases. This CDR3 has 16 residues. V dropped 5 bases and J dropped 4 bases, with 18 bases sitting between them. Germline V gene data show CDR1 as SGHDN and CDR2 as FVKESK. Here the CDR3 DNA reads TGTGCCAGCAGCACCCGCGCTAGCTCACGGTACAATGAGCAGTTCTTC. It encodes CASSTRASSRYNEQFF.

In nucleotides, the CDR3 is TGTGCCAGCAGCTTCTCCGGGACAGGGGGTAATTCACCCCTCCACTTT. Protein: CASSFSGTGGNSPLHF. The chain recombines TRBV3-1 (or the pseudogene TRBV3-2) with TRBJ1-6; 11 bases align to TRBD1. The CDR3 consists of 16 residues. Germline lookup yields CDR1 LGHDT and CDR2 YNNKEL (reference sequence). Germline trimming cut 5 bases from V and 6 bases from J; bases unmatched to any gene: 6.

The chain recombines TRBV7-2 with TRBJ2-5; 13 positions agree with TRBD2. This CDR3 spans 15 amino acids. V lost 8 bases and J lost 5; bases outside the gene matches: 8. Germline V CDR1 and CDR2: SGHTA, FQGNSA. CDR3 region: CASGTTSGGWETQYF. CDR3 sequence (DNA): TGTGCCAGCGGGACGACTAGCGGGGGGTGGGAGACCCAGTACTTC. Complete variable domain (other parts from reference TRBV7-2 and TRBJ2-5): GAGVSQSPSNKVTEKGKDVELRCDPISGHTALYWYRQSLGQGLEFLIYFQGNSAPDKSGLPSDRFSAERTGGSVSTLTIQRTQQEDSAVYLCASGTTSGGWETQYFGPGTRLLVL.

The CDR3 sequence is CASSVGGQGGSPLHF. The CDR3 region has the DNA TGTGCCAGCAGCGTAGGGGGACAGGGGGGCTCACCCCTCCACTTT. The chain uses TRBV9 and TRBJ1-6; 11 nucleotides agree with TRBD1. V was clipped by 0 bases and J by 10 bases; unmatched bases: 3. CDR3 length: 15 residues. Germline CDR1 and CDR2: SGDLS and YYNGEE.

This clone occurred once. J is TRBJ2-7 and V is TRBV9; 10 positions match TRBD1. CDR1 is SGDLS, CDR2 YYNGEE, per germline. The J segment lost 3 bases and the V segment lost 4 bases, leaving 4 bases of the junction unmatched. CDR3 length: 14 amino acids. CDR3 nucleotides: TGTGCCAGCAGCTTCCGGGACAGGGGCTACGAGCAGTACTTC. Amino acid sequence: CASSFRDRGYEQYF.

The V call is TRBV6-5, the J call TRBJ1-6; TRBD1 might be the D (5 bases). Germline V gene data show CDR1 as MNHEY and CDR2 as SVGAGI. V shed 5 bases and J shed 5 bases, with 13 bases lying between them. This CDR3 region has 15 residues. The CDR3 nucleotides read TGTGCCAGCAGTCCCGGAGGGGCCAATAATTCACCCCTCCACTTT. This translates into CASSPGGANNSPLHF.

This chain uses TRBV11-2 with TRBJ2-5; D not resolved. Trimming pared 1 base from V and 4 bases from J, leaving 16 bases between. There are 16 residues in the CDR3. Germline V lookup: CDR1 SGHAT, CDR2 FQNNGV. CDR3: CASSLAVEELLETQYF. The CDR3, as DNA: TGTGCCAGCAGCTTAGCGGTAGAGGAGCTTCTAGAGACCCAGTACTTC. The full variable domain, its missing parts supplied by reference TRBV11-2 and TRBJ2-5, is EAGVAQSPRYKIIEKRQSVAFWCNPISGHATLYWYQQILGQGPKLLIQFQNNGVVDDSQLPKDRFSAERLKGVDSTLKIQPAKLEDSAVYLCASSLAVEELLETQYFGPGTRLLVL.

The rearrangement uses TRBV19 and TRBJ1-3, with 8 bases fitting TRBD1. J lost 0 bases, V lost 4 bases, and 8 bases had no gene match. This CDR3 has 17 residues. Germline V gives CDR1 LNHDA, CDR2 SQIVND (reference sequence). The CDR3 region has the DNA TGTGCCAGTAGTAGCTCGACAGGGGTGAGCTCTGGAAACACCATATATTTT. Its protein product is CASSSSTGVSSGNTIYF.

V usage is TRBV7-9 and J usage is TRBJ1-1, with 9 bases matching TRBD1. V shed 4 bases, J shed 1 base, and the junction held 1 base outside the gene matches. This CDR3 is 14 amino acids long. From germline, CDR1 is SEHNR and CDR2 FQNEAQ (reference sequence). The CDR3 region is CASSSQGANTEAFF. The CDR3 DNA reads TGTGCCAGCAGCTCACAGGGGGCGAACACTGAAGCTTTCTTT. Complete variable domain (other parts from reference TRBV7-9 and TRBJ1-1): DTGVSQNPRHKITKRGQNVTFRCDPISEHNRLYWYRQTLGQGPEFLTYFQNEAQLEKSRLLSDRFSAERPKGSFSTLEIQRTEQGDSAMYLCASSSQGANTEAFFGQGTRLTVV.

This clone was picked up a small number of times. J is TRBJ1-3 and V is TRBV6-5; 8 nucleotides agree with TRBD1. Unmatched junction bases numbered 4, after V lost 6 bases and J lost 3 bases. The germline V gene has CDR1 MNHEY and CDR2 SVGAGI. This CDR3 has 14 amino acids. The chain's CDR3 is CASSAGGFGNTIYF. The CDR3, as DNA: TGTGCCAGCAGCGCAGGGGGCTTTGGAAACACCATATATTTT.

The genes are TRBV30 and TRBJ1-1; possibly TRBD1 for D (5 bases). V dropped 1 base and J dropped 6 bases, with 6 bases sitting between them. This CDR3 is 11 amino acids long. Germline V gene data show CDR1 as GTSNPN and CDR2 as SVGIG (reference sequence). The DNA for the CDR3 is TGTGCCTGGAGTGAGGGGTCTGAAGCTTTCTTT. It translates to CAWSEGSEAFF.

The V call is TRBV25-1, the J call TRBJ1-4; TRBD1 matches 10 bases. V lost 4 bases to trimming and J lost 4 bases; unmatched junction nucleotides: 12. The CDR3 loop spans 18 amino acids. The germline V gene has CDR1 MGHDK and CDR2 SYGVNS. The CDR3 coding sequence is TGTGCCAGCAGTGCTTCTCTCGGGACAGGGGTCCATAATGAAAAACTGTTTTTT. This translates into CASSASLGTGVHNEKLFF.

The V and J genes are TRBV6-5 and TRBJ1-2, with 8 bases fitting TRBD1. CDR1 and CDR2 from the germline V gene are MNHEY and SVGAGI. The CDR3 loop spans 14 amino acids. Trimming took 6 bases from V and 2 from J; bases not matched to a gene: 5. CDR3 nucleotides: TGTGCCAGCAGGACAAGGACAGGGAACTATGGCTACACCTTC. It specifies CASRTRTGNYGYTF.

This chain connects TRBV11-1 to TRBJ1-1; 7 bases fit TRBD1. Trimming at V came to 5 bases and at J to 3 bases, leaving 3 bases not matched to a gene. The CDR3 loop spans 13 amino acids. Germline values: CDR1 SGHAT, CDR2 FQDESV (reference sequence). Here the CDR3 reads CASSPGQYTEAFF. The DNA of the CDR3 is TGTGCCAGCAGCCCGGGACAGTACACTGAAGCTTTCTTT.

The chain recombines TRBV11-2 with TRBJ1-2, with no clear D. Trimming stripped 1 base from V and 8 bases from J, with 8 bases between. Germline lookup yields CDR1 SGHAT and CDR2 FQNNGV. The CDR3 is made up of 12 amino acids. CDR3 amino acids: CASSLGPEGYTF. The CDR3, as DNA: TGTGCCAGCAGCTTAGGCCCGGAGGGCTACACCTTC.

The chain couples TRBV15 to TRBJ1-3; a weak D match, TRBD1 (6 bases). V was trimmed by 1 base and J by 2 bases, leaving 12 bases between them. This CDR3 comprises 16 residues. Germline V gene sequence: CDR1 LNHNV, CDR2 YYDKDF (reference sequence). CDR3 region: CATSRGLQGPGNTIYF. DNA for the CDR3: TGTGCCACCAGCAGAGGCTTGCAGGGGCCTGGAAACACCATATATTTT.

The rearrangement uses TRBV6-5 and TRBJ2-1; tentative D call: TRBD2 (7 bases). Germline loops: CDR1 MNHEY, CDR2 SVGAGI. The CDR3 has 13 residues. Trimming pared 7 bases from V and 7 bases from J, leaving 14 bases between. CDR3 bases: TGTGCCAGCATCTCCGGGGGGCGGAATGAGCAGTTCTTC. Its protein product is CASISGGRNEQFF.

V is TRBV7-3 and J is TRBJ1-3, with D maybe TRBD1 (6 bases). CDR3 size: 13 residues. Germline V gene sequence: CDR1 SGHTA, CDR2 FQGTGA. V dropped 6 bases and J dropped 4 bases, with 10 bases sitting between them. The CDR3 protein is CASRQGGGNTIYF. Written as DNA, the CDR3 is TGTGCCAGCAGGCAAGGGGGAGGAAACACCATATATTTT.